This T cell receptor (beta chain) was sequenced for a study of T cell responses to AZD1222 COVID-19 vaccine. Study results and limitations: Nearly half of spike-specific TCRs reportedly target unmutated variant regions. Rises in breadth and depth of Spike-specific TCRs came after two AZD1222 doses. Among AZD1222 vaccinees, only six or seven were seropositive at baseline.

The assay was immunoSEQ multiplex PCR, and TCRdb's table has in-frame clones only and misses some. The sample consists of approximately 200,000 clones, approximately 93% of them appearing once. This CDR3 contains 16 residues. J gave up 2 bases and V 0 bases, and 3 bases lay outside the gene matches. Per the germline V gene, CDR1 is SGHNT and CDR2 is YYREEE (reference sequence). Turning to this clone: Its target is not known.

The receptor's source is an adult who received the AZD1222 COVID-19 vaccine. The chain combines TRBV5-4 with TRBJ2-5; 11 nucleotides align to TRBD2. This sample comprised peripheral blood, obtained 28 days after the second AZD1222 dose. CDR3 in DNA: TGTGCCAGCAGCTTGGATCTAGCGGGGGGTCAAGAGACCCAGTACTTC. Amino acids: CASSLDLAGGQETQYF.